The 29 T cell receptor beta chains in this list originate from one sample, sequenced in a study of T cell responses to AZD1222 COVID-19 vaccine. Here immunoSEQ multiplex PCR was the method, and the copy in TCRdb shows in-frame clones only, minus some. Of about 110,000 clones in the sample, around 85% were seen once. The material sequenced was peripheral blood, taken on day 0 of AZD1222 vaccination. All receptors derive from an adult in good health.

This chain uses TRBV18 with TRBJ1-5; maybe TRBD1 (5 bases). V lost 3 bases to trimming and J lost 7 bases, with 16 bases between them. Germline assignment: CDR1 KGHSH and CDR2 LQKENI. This CDR3 has 15 residues. CDR3 sequence: CASSPTWGGEQPQHF. CDR3 in DNA: TGTGCCAGCTCACCCACGTGGGGGGGGGAACAGCCCCAGCATTTT.

As regards this clone: At one end the junction does not follow the germline gene, possibly because of a read error. The rearrangement links TRBV28 to TRBJ1-6; D gene uncertain. The germline gives CDR1 MDHEN, CDR2 SYDVKM. The length of the CDR3 is 15 residues. DNA of the CDR3: TGTGCCAGCAGTACCCCCCAGGTGCTCGCTTCACCCTTCCACTTT. This sequence encodes CASSTPQVLASPFHF.

The V and J genes are TRBV18 and TRBJ2-1; D unresolved. Germline values: CDR1 KGHSH, CDR2 LQKENI. Trimming cost V 2 bases and J 5 bases, with 4 bases left between them. CDR3 length: 12 amino acids. CDR3 amino acids: CASSPLNNEQFF. CDR3 sequence (DNA): TGTGCCAGCTCACCATTGAACAATGAGCAGTTCTTC.

This clone has just one count. V gene TRBV20-1 combines with J gene TRBJ1-1; TRBD1 matches 8 bases. Germline CDR1 DFQATT, CDR2 SNEGSKA (reference sequence). This CDR3 contains 15 residues. V was pared by 3 bases and J by 5 bases, with 11 bases of the junction left unmatched. CDR3 loop: CSASYSGQGGTEAFF. The CDR3, as DNA: TGCAGTGCTAGTTATTCAGGACAGGGCGGTACTGAAGCTTTCTTT.

The CDR3 sequence: CATSQGRYGYTF. As DNA, the CDR3 is TGTGCCACCAGTCAGGGTCGATATGGCTACACCTTC. The genes are TRBV24-1 and TRBJ1-2; D perhaps matches TRBD1 (5 bases). Germline V gene data show CDR1 as KGHDR and CDR2 as SFDVKD. Between the trimmed V and J ends, which lost 6 bases and 5 bases, there was a span of 9 bases. This CDR3 comprises 12 residues.

The chain has TRBV4-3 and TRBJ2-3; 14 bases are a match to TRBD2. From germline, CDR1 is LGHNA and CDR2 YSLEER. This CDR3 has 18 amino acids. V lost 0 bases and J lost 0; bases outside the gene matches: 2. CDR3 sequence (DNA): TGCGCCAGCAGCCAAGATGGGACTAGCGGGAGTAGCACAGATACGCAGTATTTT. It codes for CASSQDGTSGSSTDTQYF.

The chain is built from TRBV6-2 or TRBV6-3 and TRBJ1-1; D unresolved. Trimming took off 6 bases at V and 1 base at J, with 3 bases between the two ends. In germline, CDR1 is MNHEY, CDR2 SVGEGT. The CDR3 has 11 residues. The CDR3 region has the DNA TGTGCCAGCAGCAAGAACACTGAAGCTTTCTTT. As protein: CASSKNTEAFF.

CDR3 sequence reads: CASSIGDLSNQPQHF. DNA for the CDR3: TGTGCCAGCAGCATTGGGGACCTTAGCAATCAGCCCCAGCATTTT. J is TRBJ1-5 and V is TRBV7-2; weak D call: TRBD1 (5 bases). Deletions cut 5 bases from V and 0 bases from J, with 11 bases between. CDR1 is SGHTA and CDR2 is FQGNSA in the germline V gene. CDR3 length: 15 residues.

This sequence joins TRBV5-1 and TRBJ2-3; a weak D match, TRBD2 (7 bases). Per the germline V gene, CDR1 is SGHRS and CDR2 is YFSETQ. V dropped 1 base and J dropped 1 base, with 10 bases sitting between them. The CDR3 contains 15 residues. This CDR3 is CASSLMGGRTDTQYF. In DNA, the CDR3 is TGCGCCAGCAGCTTGATGGGGGGGCGCACAGATACGCAGTATTTT.

The chain joins TRBV2 to TRBJ1-3, with D unclear. Germline-derived CDR1 and CDR2 are SNHLY and FYNNEI. The CDR3 loop spans 13 amino acids. V was pared by 8 bases and J by 1 base, with 9 bases between. The CDR3, as DNA: TGTGCCAGCGTCAAGCTTTCTGGAAACACCATATATTTT. It yields the protein CASVKLSGNTIYF.

This rearrangement joins TRBV5-1 to TRBJ1-2; no clear D. Germline assignment: CDR1 SGHRS and CDR2 YFSETQ. V was pared by 0 bases and J by 0 bases, with 9 bases between. This CDR3 is 15 amino acids long. CDR3 DNA sequence: TGCGCCAGCAGCTTGGGCGTACCGACTAACTATGGCTACACCTTC. This translates into CASSLGVPTNYGYTF.

The chain employs TRBV11-3 and TRBJ2-1; perhaps TRBD2 as D (5 bases). V lost 1 base and J lost 8, with 21 bases in between. The CDR3 loop spans 17 amino acids. Germline values: CDR1 SGHNT, CDR2 YENEEA. The CDR3 bases are TGTGCCAGCAGCTTAGGCGTAGGGCGAGGGCGTATAGATGAGCAGTTCTTC. Residues: CASSLGVGRGRIDEQFF.

This clone was observed once. The chain uses TRBV24-1 and TRBJ1-5, with 7 bases aligning to TRBD1. Germline CDR1 and CDR2: KGHDR and SFDVKD. This CDR3 is 16 amino acids long. Trimming at V came to 3 bases and at J to 4 bases, leaving 8 bases not matched to a gene. In DNA form, the CDR3 reads TGTGCCACCAGTGATCCAGGGGGACAGAAGAATCAGCCCCAGCATTTT. Protein: CATSDPGGQKNQPQHF.

The gene calls are TRBV11-2 and TRBJ2-1; 9 positions match TRBD2. The junction had 13 bases not matched to a gene; V was cut back by 9 bases and J by 4 bases. This CDR3 has 16 amino acids. The germline gives CDR1 SGHAT, CDR2 FQNNGV. CDR3 bases: TGTGCCAGTAGACGAGGTAGCGGGGGACGATACAATGAGCAGTTCTTC. Encoded protein: CASRRGSGGRYNEQFF.

The chain employs TRBV11-2 and TRBJ2-3; 8 bases line up with TRBD2. The junction had 6 bases not matched to a gene; V was cut back by 0 bases and J by 1 base. There are 17 residues in the CDR3. Germline values: CDR1 SGHAT, CDR2 FQNNGV. This CDR3 reads CASSLDRGGKRTDTQYF. The CDR3 DNA sequence: TGTGCCAGCAGCTTAGATCGCGGGGGGAAACGCACAGATACGCAGTATTTT.

The rearrangement joins TRBV27 to TRBJ2-5, with TRBD2 matching 8 bases. Looked up from germline, CDR1 is MNHEY and CDR2 is SMNVEV (reference sequence). The V gene end was trimmed by 2 bases and the J gene end by 0 bases; junction bases not matched to a gene: 5. This CDR3 has 16 amino acids. CDR3 loop: CASSLGRLAYQETQYF. CDR3 bases: TGTGCCAGCAGTTTAGGGCGACTAGCGTACCAAGAGACCCAGTACTTC.

The chain couples TRBV18 to TRBJ1-1, with D maybe TRBD1 (5 bases). The CDR3 is 15 amino acids. The V gene lost 0 bases and the J gene lost 0 bases, with 8 bases spanning the gap. CDR1 is KGHSH and CDR2 is LQKENI in the germline V gene. CDR3 coding DNA: TGTGCCAGCTCACCACCGGGGGGAGTGAACACTGAAGCTTTCTTT. Translating gives CASSPPGGVNTEAFF.

The chain couples TRBV2 to TRBJ1-6, with D possibly being TRBD1 (5 bases). The CDR3 is made up of 16 amino acids. V gave up 2 bases and J gave up 7 bases, with 15 bases separating them. Germline V gene lookup returns CDR1 SNHLY and CDR2 FYNNEI. The CDR3 DNA is TGTGCCAGCAGTGAAAGCGGGACCCTAGGGAATTCACCCCTCCACTTT. Translating gives CASSESGTLGNSPLHF.

This chain uses TRBV5-1 with TRBJ1-4, with 8 bases identical to TRBD1. The V gene's germline CDR1 is SGHRS and CDR2 YFSETQ. The V segment lost 4 bases and the J segment 7 bases; nucleotides outside the gene matches: 12. The CDR3 extends over 16 amino acids. Here the CDR3 reads CASSPGTGQGGEKLFF. DNA of the CDR3: TGCGCCAGCAGCCCAGGGACAGGCCAGGGGGGTGAAAAACTGTTTTTT.

This chain joins TRBV5-1 and TRBJ1-2; no definite D call. CDR1 is SGHRS, CDR2 YFSETQ, per germline. Trimming cost V 0 bases and J 4 bases, with 13 bases left between them. The CDR3 is made up of 15 amino acids. The CDR3 protein is CASSLESVSSYGYTF. In DNA form, the CDR3 reads TGCGCCAGCAGCTTGGAATCAGTAAGTTCCTATGGCTACACCTTC.

CDR3 sequence reads: CASRGTFYYEQYF. CDR3 nucleotide sequence: TGTGCCAGCAGGGGGACATTCTACTACGAGCAGTACTTC. The chain employs TRBV2 and TRBJ2-7, with a weak D call TRBD1 (6 bases). V shed 6 bases and J shed 3 bases, with 12 bases lying between them. The CDR3 contains 13 residues. Germline values: CDR1 SNHLY, CDR2 FYNNEI.

The genes are TRBV7-2 and TRBJ1-4, with D tentatively TRBD1 (6 bases). CDR3 length: 15 residues. The V and J ends lost 4 bases and 3 bases respectively, with 12 bases between them. Germline CDR1 is SGHTA and CDR2 is FQGNSA. CDR3 protein: CASSSTGSANEKLFF. The CDR3 nucleotides read TGTGCCAGCAGCTCTACAGGGAGCGCTAATGAAAAACTGTTTTTT.

The rearrangement uses TRBV6-2 or TRBV6-3 and TRBJ1-1, with unresolved D. With 2 bases removed from V and 1 base from J, the gap between germline ends came to 11 bases. In germline, CDR1 is MNHEY, CDR2 SVGEGT. CDR3 size: 15 residues. The CDR3 sequence is CASSYQDLGNTEAFF. CDR3 DNA sequence: TGTGCCAGCAGTTACCAGGATCTTGGGAACACTGAAGCTTTCTTT.

J is TRBJ1-4 and V is TRBV18; TRBD1 aligns across 8 bases. Germline V gene lookup returns CDR1 KGHSH and CDR2 LQKENI. V lost 2 bases and J lost 8; bases outside the gene matches: 7. The CDR3 has 15 amino acids. The DNA for the CDR3 is TGTGCCAGCTCACCAAACGCAGGGGGCAACGAAAAACTGTTTTTT. Residues: CASSPNAGGNEKLFF.

A few counts support this clone. The gene calls are TRBV15 and TRBJ1-2, with TRBD1 matching 9 bases. This CDR3 is built from 15 residues. Germline lookup yields CDR1 LNHNV and CDR2 YYDKDF (reference sequence). V gave up 0 bases and J gave up 8 bases; unmatched junction bases: 7. CDR3: CATSRDGGTGYGYTF. Written as DNA, the CDR3 is TGTGCCACCAGCAGAGATGGCGGGACAGGGTACGGCTACACCTTC.

This clone was counted a single time. This chain uses TRBV6-5 with TRBJ2-1; 12 nucleotides match TRBD2. The CDR3 has 14 amino acids. Germline CDR1 is MNHEY and CDR2 is SVGAGI. J was trimmed by 7 bases and V by 6 bases; bases with no gene match: 4. The chain's CDR3 is CASSRLAGANEQFF. CDR3 sequence (DNA): TGTGCCAGCAGCCGACTAGCGGGGGCAAATGAGCAGTTCTTC.

The rearrangement joins TRBV12-3 or TRBV12-4 to TRBJ2-7, with TRBD1 as a possible D gene (5 bases). The CDR3 runs to 13 residues. V was clipped by 2 bases and J by 9 bases, with 14 bases between them. CDR3: CASSLFRGIGQYF. The CDR3 region has the DNA TGTGCCAGCAGTTTATTTAGGGGTATTGGGCAGTACTTC.

The chain uses TRBV10-3 and TRBJ1-2; D not certain. The CDR3 sequence is 16 residues long. Germline V gene lookup returns CDR1 ENHRY and CDR2 SYGVKD. Trimming shortened V by 3 bases and J by 2 bases, and 16 bases separated the two germline ends. Here the CDR3 reads CAISEPASPDNYGYTF. The DNA of the CDR3 is TGTGCCATCAGTGAACCGGCGAGCCCCGACAACTATGGCTACACCTTC.

The V call is TRBV3-1 (or the pseudogene TRBV3-2), the J call TRBJ2-3, with D perhaps matching TRBD2 (6 bases). Per the germline V gene, CDR1 is LGHDT and CDR2 is YNNKEL (reference sequence). The CDR3 length is 17 residues. With 2 bases removed from V and 4 bases from J, the gap between germline ends came to 19 bases. CDR3 region: CASSQLPAPGVADTQYF. In DNA form, the CDR3 reads TGTGCCAGCAGCCAACTTCCCGCTCCGGGGGTGGCAGATACGCAGTATTTT.